One and the same sample provided the 32 T cell receptor beta chains below, sequenced in a study of tissue T cells after allogeneic stem cell transplantation. Produced via immunoSEQ multiplex PCR; TCRdb's table is partial and in-frame only. The sample lists roughly 8,600 clones, 37% occurring once. As for time point: mouse harvest day 14 after allogeneic transplant. Tail vein injection delivered 10^7 T-cell-depleted bone marrow cells and 10^6 splenic CD5+ T cells. The specimen was skin. Receptors were obtained from a female BALB/c mouse given C57BL/6 T cells with graft-versus-host disease after an allogeneic hematopoietic cell transplant.

This clone was seen only a few times. The germline and genes are mouse ones. The read halts 1 residue ahead of the CDR3 end, with the missing end drawn from the germline J gene. The V and J genes are TRBV12-1 and TRBJ2-2, with 9 bases fitting TRBD2. Germline-derived CDR1 and CDR2 are SGHSN and HYEKVE. This CDR3 is built from 16 residues. The junction had 3 bases not matched to a gene; V was cut back by 2 bases and J by 0 bases. CDR3 in amino acids: CASSHDWGSNTGQLYF. The sequenced CDR3 bases are TGTGCCAGCTCTCATGACTGGGGGTCAAACACCGGGCAGCTCTAC.

In regard to this clone: Gene names and germline refer to mouse. Read coverage stops 1 residue before the CDR3 terminus; the germline J gene supplies the remainder. The chain employs TRBV21 and TRBJ2-4, with TRBD2 matching over 8 bases. TRBV21 carries the ORF label, with uncertain function. The V gene end was trimmed by 4 bases and the J gene end by 1 base; junction bases not matched to a gene: 7. The CDR3 contains 16 residues. The DNA read from the CDR3 is TGTGCTAGCAGTCGAAGGGGGGGGCGCTGTCAAAACACCTTGTAC. Amino acid sequence: CASSRRGGRCQNTLY. The entire CDR3 is CASSRRGGRCQNTLYF.

By frequency in the sample, this clone is medium-sized. The gene names here belong to mouse. The read ends 1 residue early relative to the CDR3; the germline J gene fills the gap. The V gene is TRBV26, the J gene TRBJ2-2, with D unclear. From germline, CDR1 is KGHPV and CDR2 FQNQEV (reference sequence). CDR3 length: 15 residues. The germline V and J ends were trimmed by 1 base and 0 bases, with 6 bases remaining between them. The CDR3 protein is CASSLFWTNTGQLYF. CDR3 bases read: TGTGCCAGCAGTCTGTTCTGGACAAACACCGGGCAGCTCTAC.

The table lists this clone with a few counts. The germline and genes are mouse ones. The observed sequence ends 1 residue before the CDR3 terminus, with the missing tail filled in from the germline J gene. V usage is TRBV15 and J usage is TRBJ2-5; D unclear. V gave up 7 bases and J gave up 0 bases, with 8 bases separating them. This CDR3 is 13 amino acids long. The germline gives CDR1 SGHND, CDR2 FRSKSL. The CDR3 here is CASTRNNQDTQYF. The CDR3 DNA, read in part, is TGTGCCAGCACCCGGAATAACCAAGACACCCAGTAC.

This clone has just a few counts. Germline and genes: mouse. Sequencing ends 1 residue short of the CDR3 end; the germline J gene provides the rest. This chain uses TRBV3 with TRBJ2-7, with a weak D call TRBD1 (6 bases). Per the germline V gene, CDR1 is SNHLY and CDR2 is FYNGKV (reference sequence). Trimming took off 1 base at V and 0 bases at J, with 10 bases between the two ends. The CDR3 contains 15 residues. Incomplete CDR3 DNA: TGTGCCAGCAGCTTAGGACAGGCGAGCTCCTATGAACAGTAC. Residues: CASSLGQASSYEQY. The complete CDR3 protein is CASSLGQASSYEQYF.

By share of the sample, this clone is medium-sized (0.01 to 0.1%). Germline and genes: mouse. With the read ending 1 residue before the CDR3 end, the germline J gene is used to fill in that end. This sample includes further DNA sequences coding for the same CDR3. The chain uses TRBV26 and TRBJ1-3; 7 bases match TRBD1. The V gene end was trimmed by 3 bases and the J gene end by 2 bases; junction bases not matched to a gene: 1. This CDR3 spans 14 amino acids. Germline-derived CDR1 and CDR2 are KGHPV and FQNQEV (reference sequence). CDR3 bases read: TGTGCCAGCAGTCTCACAGGGGCTGGAAATACGCTCTAT. It translates to CASSLTGAGNTLY. From start to end, the CDR3 is CASSLTGAGNTLYF. Variable domain in full (rest from reference TRBV26 and TRBJ1-3): NSKVIQTPRYLVKGQGQKAKMRCIPEKGHPVVFWYQQNKNNEFKFLINFQNQEVLQQIDMTEKRFSAECPSNSPCSLEIQSSEAGDSALYLCASSLTGAGNTLYFGEGSRLIVV.

With respect to this clone: The gene symbols are mouse symbols. Sequencing ends 1 residue short of the CDR3 end; the germline J gene provides the rest. The rearrangement uses TRBV3 and TRBJ1-1, with TRBD1 as a possible D gene (5 bases). The germline V and J ends were trimmed by 2 bases and 4 bases, with 8 bases remaining between them. The CDR3 length is 13 residues. In germline, CDR1 is SNHLY, CDR2 FYNGKV (reference sequence). CDR3 protein: CASSLRGVTEVFF. Incomplete CDR3 DNA: TGTGCCAGCAGCTTAAGAGGGGTCACAGAAGTCTTC.

Points on this clone: The gene symbols are mouse symbols. The read is 1 residue too short to cover the CDR3 end, so that end is filled in from the germline J gene. The rearrangement links TRBV13-3 to TRBJ1-2; D not certain. V was cut by 8 bases and J by 1 base, with 6 bases left in between. The CDR3 length is 11 residues. CDR1 and CDR2 from the germline V gene are NNHDY and SYVADS. The CDR3 here is CASRGNSDYTF. Partial CDR3 DNA: TGTGCCAGTCGGGGAAACTCCGACTACACC.

This clone is medium-sized by share. The gene names given are mouse names. The read terminates 1 residue ahead of where the CDR3 ends, so the germline J gene completes it. The chain has TRBV20 and TRBJ2-5, with D unclear. Per germline, CDR1 GFQATS and CDR2 STVNSAI. The CDR3 loop spans 12 amino acids. V lost 5 bases and J lost 0, with 6 bases in between. The CDR3 loop is CGAASNQDTQYF. The sequenced CDR3 bases are TGTGGTGCTGCAAGTAACCAAGACACCCAGTAC.

By share, this clone ranks as medium-sized. The genes are named according to mouse. Read sequence stops 1 residue before the CDR3 end, and the germline J gene provides the missing end. This chain uses TRBV22 with TRBJ1-2. TRBV22 is flagged as a pseudogene. The CDR3 spans 11 residues. The CDR3 reads CASSSNSDYTF. The covered CDR3 bases are TGTGCCAGCAGTTCAAACTCCGACTACACC.

There are a few counts of this clone. These gene names are mouse names. The observed sequence ends 1 residue before the CDR3 terminus, with the missing tail filled in from the germline J gene. The J gene is TRBJ2-3, the V gene TRBV12-2, with 9 bases lining up with TRBD1. Germline assignment: CDR1 SGHLS and CDR2 HYDKME. The J segment lost 4 bases and the V segment lost 2 bases, leaving 3 bases of the junction unmatched. This CDR3 region has 14 residues. The CDR3 sequence: CASSRGQGSETLYF. The sequenced CDR3 bases are TGTGCCAGCTCTCGCGGACAGGGGTCAGAAACGCTGTAT. Drawing the rest from reference TRBV12-2 and TRBJ2-3, the complete variable domain is NSGVVQSPRYIIKGKGERSILKCIPISGHLSVAWYQQTQGQELKFFIQHYDKMERDKGNLPSRFSVQQFDDYHSEMNMSALELEDSAVYFCASSRGQGSETLYFGSGTRLTVL.

Comments on this clone: The genes and germline here are from mouse. Sequencing ends 1 residue short of the CDR3 end; the germline J gene provides the rest. The chain joins TRBV13-1 to TRBJ2-1; 8 bases fit TRBD2. J was trimmed by 2 bases and V by 1 base; bases with no gene match: 2. Per germline, CDR1 NSHNY and CDR2 SYGAGN. The CDR3 contains 15 residues. The CDR3 DNA, read in part, is TGTGCCAGCAGTGATCTGGGGGGCGACTATGCTGAGCAGTTC. As protein: CASSDLGGDYAEQF. The entire CDR3 protein reads CASSDLGGDYAEQFF.

As regards this clone: A clone one base away is much larger, so this may be a read error. Genes and germline are mouse. The observed sequence ends 1 residue before the CDR3 terminus, with the missing tail filled in from the germline J gene. This same CDR3 is encoded by further DNA sequences in the sample. V and J are TRBV26 and TRBJ2-1; D tentatively reads TRBD1 or TRBD2 (6 bases each). The V and J ends lost 0 bases and 7 bases respectively, with 13 bases between them. Germline values: CDR1 KGHPV, CDR2 FQNQEV (reference sequence). The CDR3 runs to 15 residues. CDR3 protein: CASSLSAGAGAEQFF. CDR3 DNA (partial): TGTGCCAGCAGTCTGTCGGCGGGGGCCGGGGCTGAGCAGTTC.

As regards this clone: Mouse germline and gene names are used. The read halts 1 residue ahead of the CDR3 end, with the missing end drawn from the germline J gene. V and J are TRBV26 and TRBJ1-1, with D hard to call. Trimming left V 0 bases short and J 1 base short, with 3 bases between. CDR1 is KGHPV and CDR2 is FQNQEV in the germline V gene (reference sequence). The CDR3 extends over 13 amino acids. The CDR3 is CASSLSWNTEVFF. Partial CDR3 DNA: TGTGCCAGCAGTCTGTCGTGGAACACAGAAGTCTTC. Full variable domain (missing parts from reference TRBV26 and TRBJ1-1): NSKVIQTPRYLVKGQGQKAKMRCIPEKGHPVVFWYQQNKNNEFKFLINFQNQEVLQQIDMTEKRFSAECPSNSPCSLEIQSSEAGDSALYLCASSLSWNTEVFFGKGTRLTVV.

By proportion, this clone is medium-sized (0.01 to 0.1%). Each gene name is a mouse one. The read is 1 residue too short to cover the CDR3 end, so that end is filled in from the germline J gene. The chain carries TRBV3 and TRBJ2-1, with unresolved D. V was shortened by 4 bases and J by 7 bases, with 8 bases between the two germline ends. Germline lookup yields CDR1 SNHLY and CDR2 FYNGKV (reference sequence). The CDR3 totals 12 residues. The part of the CDR3 DNA that was read is TGTGCCAGCAGCTCCTCGGAGGCTGAGCAGTTC. Amino acid sequence: CASSSSEAEQF. The entire CDR3 protein reads CASSSSEAEQFF.

To note about this clone: Gene names refer to mouse genes. The read halts 1 residue ahead of the CDR3 end, with the missing end drawn from the germline J gene. The chain combines TRBV12-2 with TRBJ2-4; 13 bases agree with TRBD2. The CDR3 loop spans 16 amino acids. V was pared by 3 bases and J by 5 bases, with 7 bases of the junction left unmatched. CDR1 SGHLS and CDR2 HYDKME come from the germline V gene. The CDR3 loop is CASSSGLGGRGNTLYF. The DNA read from the CDR3 is TGTGCCAGCTCTTCCGGACTGGGGGGGCGCGGAAACACCTTGTAC.

On this clone: Gene names and germline match the mouse. The CDR3 end lies 1 residue beyond the end of the read and is filled in from the germline J gene. The rearrangement uses TRBV3 and TRBJ2-1; 10 bases fit TRBD2. The germline V gene encodes CDR1 SNHLY and CDR2 FYNGKV (reference sequence). V gave up 4 bases and J gave up 3 bases; unmatched junction bases: 3. CDR3 length equals 15 residues. Incomplete CDR3 DNA: TGTGCCAGCAGCTCTGGACTGGGGGTCTATGCTGAGCAGTTC. Its protein is CASSSGLGVYAEQF. The whole CDR3 is CASSSGLGVYAEQFF.

As to this clone: Gene names are mouse gene names. The read ends 1 residue early relative to the CDR3; the germline J gene fills the gap. The chain carries TRBV3 and TRBJ2-2; either TRBD1 or TRBD2 may fit D (5 bases each). V was pared by 6 bases and J by 6 bases, with 14 bases between. This CDR3 is 14 amino acids long. Germline loops: CDR1 SNHLY, CDR2 FYNGKV (reference sequence). The CDR3 bases that were read are TGTGCCAGCAGGGGCCCCCGGGACGCCGGGCAGCTCTAC. It yields the protein CASRGPRDAGQLY. The CDR3, in full, reads CASRGPRDAGQLYF.

This clone has more than one count but fewer than ten. Germline and genes here are mouse. The sequenced fragment ends 1 residue before the CDR3 boundary, so the rest is inferred from the germline J gene. J is TRBJ1-1 and V is TRBV15; TRBD1 might be the D (6 bases). The V gene lost 1 base and the J gene lost 5 bases, with 11 bases spanning the gap. The CDR3 runs to 14 residues. Germline V gives CDR1 SGHND, CDR2 FRSKSL. CDR3 in amino acids: CASSLGGAGTEVFF. Partial CDR3 DNA: TGTGCCAGCAGTTTAGGGGGGGCAGGTACAGAAGTCTTC. Full variable domain (rest looked up from reference TRBV15 and TRBJ1-1): DAGVTQTPRHEVAEKGQTIILKCEPVSGHNDLFWYRQTKIQGLELLSYFRSKSLMEDGGAFKDRFKAEMLNSSFSTLKIQPTEPKDSAVYLCASSLGGAGTEVFFGKGTRLTVV.

This clone was seen more than once but under ten times. Gene names and germline match the mouse. Read sequence stops 1 residue before the CDR3 end, and the germline J gene provides the missing end. The chain joins TRBV26 to TRBJ2-3, with a weak D call TRBD1 (6 bases). The CDR3 covers 13 residues. Germline V gene sequence: CDR1 KGHPV, CDR2 FQNQEV (reference sequence). Trimming took off 4 bases at V and 1 base at J, with 6 bases between the two ends. The CDR3 protein is CASSQGGAETLYF. Incomplete CDR3 DNA: TGTGCCAGCAGTCAGGGGGGTGCAGAAACGCTGTAT.

The table lists this clone with a count of one. All gene names here are mouse names. The CDR3 end falls 1 residue outside the read, so it is completed with the germline J gene. Other nucleotide sequences in the sample specify the same CDR3. The chain has TRBV3 and TRBJ2-7; 10 positions agree with TRBD1. The V gene end was trimmed by 1 base and the J gene end by 3 bases; junction bases not matched to a gene: 0. Germline values: CDR1 SNHLY, CDR2 FYNGKV (reference sequence). CDR3 length: 14 residues. The part of the CDR3 DNA that was read is TGTGCCAGCAGCTTAGGGACAGGGGGCTATGAACAGTAC. It encodes CASSLGTGGYEQY. From start to end, the CDR3 is CASSLGTGGYEQYF.

Concerning this clone itself: The listed genes are named as in mouse. The CDR3 extends 1 residue past the end of the read, so its final part is completed from the germline J gene. The V and J genes are TRBV3 and TRBJ1-3; weak D call: TRBD1 (5 bases). V dropped 0 bases and J dropped 2 bases, with 5 bases sitting between them. The germline CDR1 and CDR2 sequences are SNHLY and FYNGKV (reference sequence). The CDR3 is made up of 14 amino acids. The CDR3 protein is CASSLAGAGNTLYF. The part of the CDR3 DNA that was read is TGTGCCAGCAGCTTAGCGGGGGCTGGAAATACGCTCTAT.

By its share, this clone is medium-sized. Mouse gene names apply. The read finishes 1 residue shy of the CDR3 end, and the germline J gene is used to complete it. The chain employs TRBV13-2 and TRBJ2-1, with D perhaps TRBD2 (8 bases). This CDR3 contains 16 residues. The germline V and J ends were trimmed by 1 base and 2 bases, with 13 bases remaining between them. CDR1 and CDR2 from the germline V gene are NNHNN and SYGAGS (reference sequence). The chain's CDR3 is CASGDQGGRDYAEQFF. The part of the CDR3 DNA that was read is TGTGCCAGCGGTGATCAGGGGGGGCGCGACTATGCTGAGCAGTTC.

This clone turned up a few times. Genes here carry mouse names. The sequenced part of the CDR3 DNA is TGTGCCAGCGGTGATGCAGGGGGTTATGAACAGTAC. It translates to CASGDAGGYEQY. The entire CDR3 reads CASGDAGGYEQYF. The J gene is TRBJ2-7, the V gene TRBV13-2; the match to TRBD1 covers 7 bases. The read is 1 residue too short to cover the CDR3 end, so that end is filled in from the germline J gene. Trimming took 0 bases from V and 4 from J; bases not matched to a gene: 1. CDR3 size: 13 residues. From germline, CDR1 is NNHNN and CDR2 SYGAGS (reference sequence).

In this sample, this clone turned up a few times. Genes here carry mouse names. The sequenced part of the CDR3 DNA is TGTGCCAGCAGTACAGGTCGGGACACAGAAGTCTTC. This codes for CASSTGRDTEVF. The full-length CDR3 reads as CASSTGRDTEVFF. This chain connects TRBV26 to TRBJ1-1; D might be TRBD1 (5 bases). The read stops 1 residue short of the end of the CDR3; the missing end is completed from the germline J gene. Trimming took 5 bases from V and 3 from J, leaving 10 bases between them. Germline V gene data show CDR1 as KGHPV and CDR2 as FQNQEV (reference sequence). The CDR3 totals 13 residues.

By share of the sample, this clone is medium-sized. The germline and genes are mouse ones. The read stops 1 residue short of the end of the CDR3; the missing end is completed from the germline J gene. This chain joins TRBV3 and TRBJ1-3; D call uncertain. This CDR3 has 14 amino acids. Trimming stripped 6 bases from V and 0 bases from J, with 9 bases between. CDR1 is SNHLY, CDR2 FYNGKV, per germline (reference sequence). The CDR3 is CASSKTNSGNTLYF. CDR3 bases read: TGTGCCAGCAGTAAGACAAATTCTGGAAATACGCTCTAT. The variable domain in full, with the rest retrieved from reference TRBV3 and TRBJ1-3, is GPKVLQIPSHQIIDMGQMVTLNCDPVSNHLYFYWYKQILGQQMEFLVNFYNGKVMEKSKLFKDQFSVERPDGSYFTLKIQPTALEDSAVYFCASSKTNSGNTLYFGEGSRLIVV.

Concerning this clone itself: The gene names here belong to mouse. The DNA read from the CDR3 is TGTGCCAGCAGTCCCGGGACAAAACAAAACACCTTGTAC. Its protein product is CASSPGTKQNTLY. From start to end, the CDR3 is CASSPGTKQNTLYF. This sequence joins TRBV26 and TRBJ2-4, with D perhaps TRBD1 (6 bases). The sequenced fragment ends 1 residue before the CDR3 boundary, so the rest is inferred from the germline J gene. The CDR3 has 14 amino acids. The ends were cut back, 4 bases at V and 3 bases at J, with 11 bases in the middle. The germline gives CDR1 KGHPV, CDR2 FQNQEV (reference sequence).

Notes on this clone: Germline and genes: mouse. The read ends 1 residue shy of where the CDR3 ends; the end is completed using the germline J gene. This sequence joins TRBV15 and TRBJ2-4; 8 bases agree with TRBD2. V dropped 3 bases and J dropped 7; count of bases not matched to a gene: 3. In germline, CDR1 is SGHND, CDR2 FRSKSL. The CDR3 sequence is 13 residues long. Partial CDR3 DNA: TGTGCCAGCAGTTTCCTGGGGGGAGACACCTTGTAC. It yields the protein CASSFLGGDTLY. The complete CDR3 reads CASSFLGGDTLYF.

This clone was seen only a few times. The gene names here belong to mouse. The CDR3 extends 1 residue past the end of the read, so its final part is completed from the germline J gene. This chain joins TRBV26 and TRBJ1-1; D is undetermined. Germline CDR1 is KGHPV and CDR2 is FQNQEV (reference sequence). V lost 1 base to trimming and J lost 0 bases, with 6 bases between them. CDR3 length: 14 amino acids. This chain's CDR3 is CASSLYPTNTEVFF. The CDR3 bases that were read are TGTGCCAGCAGTCTGTACCCGACAAACACAGAAGTCTTC.

This clone was observed a handful of times. Gene names follow the mouse nomenclature. With the read ending 1 residue before the CDR3 end, the germline J gene is used to fill in that end. This sequence joins TRBV23 and TRBJ2-7; the D call in the table, TRBD2, was not verified against the DNA. CDR3 size: 14 residues. Germline V gene lookup returns CDR1 KGHTA and CDR2 FQNQQP. This CDR3 reads CSSSQWDWGGEQYF. The sequenced CDR3 bases are TGCTCCAGCAGTCAATGGGACTGGGGGGGCGAACAGTAC.

This clone was recorded a few times. Mouse gene names apply. The CDR3 goes on 1 residue after the read ends, and that part is filled in from the germline J gene. The rearrangement joins TRBV3 to TRBJ2-7; 9 nucleotides match TRBD2. The germline gives CDR1 SNHLY, CDR2 FYNGKV (reference sequence). The CDR3 is made up of 14 amino acids. With V trimmed by 5 bases and J by 1 base, 3 bases remained unmatched. The chain's CDR3 is CASSTGTGSYEQYF. The sequenced part of the CDR3 DNA is TGTGCCAGCAGCACCGGGACTGGGTCCTATGAACAGTAC.

Details on this clone: The gene symbols are mouse symbols. The read ends 1 residue early relative to the CDR3; the germline J gene fills the gap. The chain is built from TRBV23 and TRBJ2-4; the DNA was not compared with TRBD2, the D call given in the table. CDR3 length: 14 amino acids. In germline, CDR1 is KGHTA, CDR2 FQNQQP. The CDR3 DNA, read in part, is TGCTCCAGCAGTCAATCTCTGGGGGGAAACACCTTGTAC. Translating gives CSSSQSLGGNTLY. The CDR3 as a whole reads CSSSQSLGGNTLYF.